This T cell receptor beta chain was captured in a study of regulatory T cells. At testing, patients were 2 to 39 years old, with reduced naive and increased memory T-cell proportions. CD4+ cells were sorted into CD25-high CD127-low regulatory cells and CD25-low CD127-high conventional cells. This CDR3 contains 15 residues. CDR1 is MDHEN, CDR2 SYDVKM, per germline. V was shortened by 6 bases and J by 6 bases, with 20 bases between the two germline ends. Study observations and caveats: In CD3G-deficient patients, conventional CD4+ T cells were enriched for hydrophobic CDR3 residues at positions 6 and 7.

The primer mix had 52 TRBV and 13 TRBJ primers. The assay was immunoSEQ multiplex PCR, and TCRdb's table has in-frame clones only and misses some. Here the sample spans about 34,000 clones, 85% to 95% being singletons. Concerning this clone: Its specificity is not known.

The gene calls are TRBV28 and TRBJ1-1; D is undetermined. The specimen was conventional CD4+ T cells sorted from blood. The sequence was obtained from a child aged 2-15 years with CD3G deficiency. The CDR3 sequence is CASSDFTRRSAEAFF. As DNA, the CDR3 is TGTGCCAGCAGCGATTTTACGCGGAGGAGCGCTGAAGCTTTCTTT.